This TCR beta chain is drawn from a study of T-cell reconstitution after alpha-beta-depleted transplantation in children. This CDR3 has 15 amino acids. Trimming pared 5 bases from V and 0 bases from J, leaving 16 bases between. The germline CDR1 and CDR2 sequences are DFQATT and SNEGSKA (reference sequence). Unique molecular identifiers were incorporated into the prepared TCRbeta library. TCRdb itself ran the PCR reads through MiXCR, one entry per CDR3 protein. Among more than 150,000 distinct CDR3 sequences, roughly 14% were seen once, and the ten largest hold less than 15%. The chain has TRBV20-1 and TRBJ1-1, with D perhaps TRBD1 (5 bases). This material consisted of PBMCs from the stem cell graft donor, taken from the stem cell graft. This clonotype originated in a human donor who donated a stem cell graft to a child with acute lymphoblastic leukemia. CDR3: CSAQPPGTVNTEAFF. The CDR3 bases are TGCAGTGCTCAACCCCCCGGGACCGTGAACACTGAAGCTTTCTTT.